What follows are 6 T cell receptor beta chains derived from one specimen sequenced in a study of T-cell memory formation after mild COVID-19. One entry per CDR3 protein results from TCRdb running MiXCR on the 5' RACE reads. There are 290,000 or so distinct CDR3 sequences in the sample; 15% to 20% occur only once, and under 25% lies in the top ten. Sequencing used PBMCs or a T cell subset sorted from them (not recorded which). These receptors originate from a man younger than 35 who had mild COVID-19 (a few samples of this study predate the infection). Cell type and time point are not known.

Comments on this clonotype: The junction differs from germline at one of its ends, possibly a read error. The chain employs TRBV2 and TRBJ2-2; 9 positions agree with TRBD2. In germline, CDR1 is SNHLY, CDR2 FYNNEI. The CDR3 is 16 residues long. The CDR3 protein is CASRRGTSQNTGEMFF. In DNA form, the CDR3 reads TGTGCCAGCAGACGAGGGACTAGCCAGAACACCGGGGAGATGTTTTTT. Supplemented by reference TRBV2 and TRBJ2-2, the full variable domain reads EPEVTQTPSHQVTQMGQEVILRCVPISNHLYFYWYRQILGQKVEFLVSFYNNEISEKSEIFDDQFSVERPDGSNFTLKIRSTKLEDSAMYFCASRRGTSQNTGEMFFGEGSRLTVL.

This clonotype came up a few times. V is TRBV12-3 or TRBV12-4 and J is TRBJ2-5; 7 nucleotides align to TRBD2. J gave up 1 base and V 6 bases, and 8 bases lay outside the gene matches. The CDR3 spans 15 residues. The CDR3 coding sequence is TGTGCCAGCAGCTTCGGGGGGACGACCCAAGAGACCCAGTACTTC. It codes for CASSFGGTTQETQYF.

This clonotype appeared a few times. The chain links TRBV11-3 to TRBJ2-1; no reliable D call. Trimming took 5 bases from V and 9 from J, leaving 20 bases between them. Germline V lookup: CDR1 SGHNT, CDR2 YENEEA. The CDR3 length is 15 residues. The CDR3: CASSALVYGIPEQFF. As DNA, the CDR3 is TGTGCCAGCAGCGCCCTAGTGTACGGCATTCCTGAGCAGTTCTTC.

This clonotype appeared a few times. The J gene is TRBJ1-1, the V gene TRBV4-3; 8 positions agree with TRBD1. V trimming: 0 bases; J trimming: 5 bases; junction bases outside the gene matches: 11. The CDR3 sequence is 17 residues long. Germline V gene sequence: CDR1 LGHNA, CDR2 YSLEER. The CDR3 is CASSQDLAGGRGTEAFF. The CDR3 coding sequence is TGCGCCAGCAGCCAAGACTTGGCAGGGGGCCGCGGTACTGAAGCTTTCTTT.

This sequence joins TRBV4-1 and TRBJ1-4, with a weak D call TRBD1 (6 bases). From germline, CDR1 is MGHRA and CDR2 YSYEKL. The CDR3 is 14 amino acids. The V and J ends lost 6 bases and 8 bases respectively, with 16 bases between them. The CDR3 nucleotides read TGCGCCAGCAGGGGGTGGGGGGCTGAGGAAAAACTGTTTTTT. Translated: CASRGWGAEEKLFF.

This clonotype was seen more than once but under ten times. This chain joins TRBV5-1 and TRBJ1-4; no reliable D call. The CDR3 extends over 14 amino acids. From germline, CDR1 is SGHRS and CDR2 YFSETQ. V was trimmed by 0 bases and J by 3 bases, leaving 6 bases between them. The DNA for the CDR3 is TGCGCCAGCAGCTTGGCGAGTTCTAATGAAAAACTGTTTTTT. This encodes CASSLASSNEKLFF.